This is a list of T cell receptor beta chains from one sample in a study of OX40 agonist ivuxolimab in advanced cancers. Data came from immunoSEQ multiplex PCR; TCRdb stores just in-frame clones and leaves some out. This sample has about 93,000 clones, with roughly 94% found just once. Material: CD4+ or CD8+ T cells sorted from blood, obtained in a trial of the OX40 agonist ivuxolimab. The receptors were sampled from an adult with an advanced solid tumor such as melanoma, head and neck, liver or kidney cancer. CDR3s include the opening cysteine and the closing phenylalanine or tryptophan. The D gene is left open where the match is weak. Some rows have no size entry. The others give once, few or many, or a class for an expanded clone.

V: TRBV5-5
J: TRBJ2-7
size: NA
D: NA
DNA: TGTGCCAGCAGCTTGGGTGGGGCTGGTAACGAGCAGTACTTC
CDR3: CASSLGGAGNEQYF

V: TRBV9
J: TRBJ2-1
size: NA
D: NA
DNA: TGTGCCAGCAGCGCTAGACTCAGCGGGTACTACAATGAGCAGTTCTTC
CDR3: CASSARLSGYYNEQFF

V: TRBV5-1
J: TRBJ2-7
size: NA
D: NA
DNA: TGCGCCAGCAGTCAGGGGAAGCCCTACGAGCAGTACTTC
CDR3: CASSQGKPYEQYF

V: TRBV4-2
J: TRBJ2-5
size: NA
D: NA
DNA: TGTGCCAGCAGCCAAGGACGCACAGAGACCCAGTACTTC
CDR3: CASSQGRTETQYF

V: TRBV4-3
J: TRBJ2-1
size: NA
D: TRBD2
DNA: TGCGCCAGCAGCCAAGCGAGCGGGGGGCTTCCGGACGGCGAGCAGTTCTTC
CDR3: CASSQASGGLPDGEQFF

V: TRBV4-1
J: TRBJ2-2
size: NA
D: NA
DNA: TGCGCCAGCAGCCAATGGCCGAACACCGGGGAGCTGTTTTTT
CDR3: CASSQWPNTGELFF

V: TRBV11-2
J: TRBJ2-7
size: NA
D: NA
DNA: TGTGCCAGCAGCCATTGGCCAGGGCCCTACTCCTACGAGCAGTACTTC
CDR3: CASSHWPGPYSYEQYF

V: TRBV5-1
J: TRBJ2-1
size: NA
D: TRBD1
DNA: TGCGCCAGCAGCTCGACAGGGCCTAGCTCCTACAATGAGCAGTTCTTC
CDR3: CASSSTGPSSYNEQFF

V: TRBV14
J: TRBJ1-2
size: NA
D: NA
DNA: TGTGCCAGCAGCCAAGACCCTACAGAGGTTAACTATGGCTACACCTTC
CDR3: CASSQDPTEVNYGYTF

V: TRBV6-5
J: TRBJ2-1
size: NA
D: NA
DNA: TGTGCCAGCAGTTACAGCACCACCAATGAGCAGTTCTTC
CDR3: CASSYSTTNEQFF

V: TRBV9
J: TRBJ2-1
size: once
D: NA
DNA: TGTGCCAGCAGCGTAGAGACTTTCAATGAGCAGTTCTTC
CDR3: CASSVETFNEQFF

V: TRBV7-2
J: TRBJ2-1
size: NA
D: NA
DNA: TGTGCCAGCAGCTTAGGGGGGTTGGGCAATGAGCAGTTCTTC
CDR3: CASSLGGLGNEQFF

V: TRBV9
J: TRBJ1-5
size: NA
D: NA
DNA: TGTGCCAGCAGCGTAGGGGGGGCCCCGGATCAGCCCCAGCATTTT
CDR3: CASSVGGAPDQPQHF

V: TRBV11-2
J: TRBJ2-7
size: NA
D: NA
DNA: TGTGCCAGCAGCTTACCCTTGAGGGGGGAGCAGTACTTC
CDR3: CASSLPLRGEQYF

V: TRBV7-9
J: TRBJ1-1
size: NA
D: NA
DNA: TGTGCCAGCACCCTCCTGACCCGAGACACTGAAGCTTTCTTT
CDR3: CASTLLTRDTEAFF

V: TRBV13
J: TRBJ1-1
size: NA
D: NA
DNA: TGTGCCAGCAGCTACCCCGGCTCTAGGGGCACTGAAGCTTTCTTT
CDR3: CASSYPGSRGTEAFF

V: TRBV13
J: TRBJ1-1
size: NA
D: TRBD1
DNA: TGTGCCAGCAGCCCTTTCCAAGGACAGGCATACACTGAAGCTTTCTTT
CDR3: CASSPFQGQAYTEAFF

V: TRBV6-6
J: TRBJ2-5
size: NA
D: TRBD2
DNA: TGTGCCAGCGGCAACGGACTAGCGGCTCAAGAGACCCAGTACTTC
CDR3: CASGNGLAAQETQYF

V: TRBV5-1
J: TRBJ1-1
size: NA
D: NA
DNA: TGCGCCAGCAGCTTGCAACAGGGTGGGGACACTGAAGCTTTCTTT
CDR3: CASSLQQGGDTEAFF

V: TRBV6-5
J: TRBJ1-1
size: NA
D: NA
DNA: TGTGCCAGCATAGAGAACACTGAAGCTTTCTTT
CDR3: CASIENTEAFF

V: TRBV6-5
J: TRBJ2-1
size: NA
D: NA
DNA: TGTGCCAGCAGTTCCTCGACCGGGGTCTACAATGAGCAGTTCTTC
CDR3: CASSSSTGVYNEQFF

V: TRBV28
J: TRBJ2-2
size: NA
D: NA
DNA: TGTGCCAGCAGTTTGTGGCAGAACACCGGGGAGCTGTTTTTT
CDR3: CASSLWQNTGELFF

V: TRBV5-8
J: TRBJ2-3
size: NA
D: TRBD2
DNA: TGTGCCAGCCCCCGAAAAGCGGGAGGGTTTACAGATACGCAGTATTTT
CDR3: CASPRKAGGFTDTQYF

V: TRBV9
J: TRBJ2-1
size: NA
D: NA
DNA: TGTGCCAGCAGCGTAGTAGGGGGGGACTACAATGAGCAGTTCTTC
CDR3: CASSVVGGDYNEQFF

V: TRBV25-1
J: TRBJ1-2
size: NA
D: NA
DNA: TGTGCCAGCAGTGAATGGGGTGGGGATGGCTACACCTTC
CDR3: CASSEWGGDGYTF

V: TRBV10-3
J: TRBJ1-1
size: NA
D: NA
DNA: TGTGCCATCAGTGAGGGACAGAACACTGAAGCTTTCTTT
CDR3: CAISEGQNTEAFF

V: TRBV6-5
J: TRBJ1-1
size: NA
D: NA
DNA: TGTGCCAGCAGTTCCTATCTGAACACTGAAGCTTTCTTT
CDR3: CASSSYLNTEAFF

V: TRBV6-5
J: TRBJ2-3
size: NA
D: NA
DNA: TGTGCCAGCAGTTACTCCATCACAGATACGCAGTATTTT
CDR3: CASSYSITDTQYF

V: TRBV5-1
J: TRBJ1-1
size: NA
D: TRBD1
DNA: TGCGCCAGCAGCTTGGATTTTAGGCAGGGGGGGAACACTGAAGCTTTCTTT
CDR3: CASSLDFRQGGNTEAFF

V: TRBV28
J: TRBJ1-4
size: NA
D: NA
DNA: TGTGCCAGCAGTTTATTGACGAGGGAAAAACTGTTTTTT
CDR3: CASSLLTREKLFF

V: TRBV27
J: TRBJ2-1
size: NA
D: TRBD2
DNA: TGTGCCAGCAGTTTTATGGGCGGGGGAGCGTACAATGAGCAGTTCTTC
CDR3: CASSFMGGGAYNEQFF

V: TRBV7-3
J: TRBJ2-7
size: NA
D: NA
DNA: TGTGCCAGCTCTTGGACCTCTGGGGCCTACGAGCAGTACTTC
CDR3: CASSWTSGAYEQYF

V: TRBV27
J: TRBJ1-5
size: NA
D: TRBD1
DNA: TGTGCCAGCAGTCCCGTCCAGGGGGGGATTCAGCCTCAGCATTTT
CDR3: CASSPVQGGIQPQHF

V: TRBV2
J: TRBJ2-7
size: NA
D: TRBD2
DNA: TGTGCCAGCATCAGCGGGGTGAGCTACGAGCAGTACTTC
CDR3: CASISGVSYEQYF

V: TRBV5-5
J: TRBJ2-1
size: NA
D: NA
DNA: TGTGCCAGCAGCCCGCGATACAATGAGCAGTTCTTC
CDR3: CASSPRYNEQFF

V: TRBV19
J: TRBJ2-1
size: once
D: NA
DNA: TGTGCCAGTAGTGGTCCCCTAGGGCATGAGCAGTTCTTC
CDR3: CASSGPLGHEQFF

V: TRBV5-1
J: TRBJ1-1
size: NA
D: NA
DNA: TGCGCCAGCAGCCCCCGGGACCCATGGCGGACTGAAGCTTTCTTT
CDR3: CASSPRDPWRTEAFF

V: TRBV15
J: TRBJ1-2
size: NA
D: TRBD1
DNA: TGTGCCACCAGCAGAGTGGGGACAGGGAACTATGGCTACACCTTC
CDR3: CATSRVGTGNYGYTF

V: TRBV5-1
J: TRBJ1-4
size: once
D: NA
DNA: TGCGCCAGCAGCTTGGAGGGAGGTGGGGAACTGTTTTTT
CDR3: CASSLEGGGELFF

V: TRBV6-5
J: TRBJ2-5
size: NA
D: NA
DNA: TGTGCCAGCAGCCCCGGTGGCCTACAAGAGACCCAGTACTTC
CDR3: CASSPGGLQETQYF

V: TRBV6-1
J: TRBJ2-5
size: NA
D: NA
DNA: TGTGCCAGCAGTGAACGCAGGAGGGTTCAAGAGACCCAGTACTTC
CDR3: CASSERRRVQETQYF

V: TRBV11-3
J: TRBJ1-1
size: NA
D: NA
DNA: TGTGCCAGCAGCTTAGGGGGCTCCAACACTGAAGCTTTCTTT
CDR3: CASSLGGSNTEAFF

V: TRBV6-5
J: TRBJ2-2
size: NA
D: NA
DNA: TGTGCCAGCAGTTACAACCCAGGGCAGGGCGGGGAGCTGTTTTTT
CDR3: CASSYNPGQGGELFF

V: TRBV6-5
J: TRBJ1-2
size: NA
D: NA
DNA: TGTGCCAGCAGTGGGACAATGGGCTATGGCTACACCTTC
CDR3: CASSGTMGYGYTF